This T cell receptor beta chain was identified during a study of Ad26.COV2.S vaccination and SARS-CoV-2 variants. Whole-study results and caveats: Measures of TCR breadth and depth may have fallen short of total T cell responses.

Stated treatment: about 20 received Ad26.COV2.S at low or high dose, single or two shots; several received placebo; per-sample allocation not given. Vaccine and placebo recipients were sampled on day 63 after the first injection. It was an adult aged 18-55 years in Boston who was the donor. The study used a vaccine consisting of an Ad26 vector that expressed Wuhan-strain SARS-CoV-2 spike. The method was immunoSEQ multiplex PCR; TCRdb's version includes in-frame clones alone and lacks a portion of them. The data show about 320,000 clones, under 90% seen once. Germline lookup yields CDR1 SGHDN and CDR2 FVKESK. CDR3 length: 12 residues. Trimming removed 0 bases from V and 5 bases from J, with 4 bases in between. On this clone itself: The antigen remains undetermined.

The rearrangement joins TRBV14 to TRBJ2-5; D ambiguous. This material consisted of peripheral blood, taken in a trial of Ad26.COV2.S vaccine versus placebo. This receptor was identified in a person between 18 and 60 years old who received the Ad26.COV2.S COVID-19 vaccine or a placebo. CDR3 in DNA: TGTGCCAGCAGCCAAGATTGGGAGACCCAGTACTTC. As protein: CASSQDWETQYF.